Listed below are T cell receptor beta chains from one sample, sequenced in a study of OX40 agonist ivuxolimab in advanced cancers. Profiling relied on immunoSEQ multiplex PCR, and the TCRdb table lists in-frame clones only, not all of them. The sample carries tens of thousands of clones, approximately 80% recorded once. The sequencing here drew on CD4+ or CD8+ T cells sorted from blood, taken in a trial of the OX40 agonist ivuxolimab. Receptors were obtained from an adult with an advanced solid tumor such as melanoma, head and neck, liver or kidney cancer. Each CDR3 is given with its conserved first and last residue. D genes are given only for firm matches. Clone size is not always given. Where it is, it says once, few, many or a class for expanded clones.

V	D	size	J	CDR3	DNA
TRBV7-9	.	.	TRBJ1-6	CASSRGRTNYNSPLHF	TGTGCCAGCAGCCGCGGACGGACGAACTATAATTCACCCCTCCACTTT
TRBV11-2	.	.	TRBJ2-1	CASSPAWEKGEQFF	TGTGCCAGCAGCCCCGCCTGGGAGAAGGGTGAGCAGTTCTTC
TRBV7-2	.	few	TRBJ2-7	CASSLTYGYYEQYF	TGTGCCAGCAGCCTAACATATGGGTACTACGAGCAGTACTTC
TRBV15	TRBD2	.	TRBJ2-1	CATSRDRGRGDEQFF	TGTGCCACCAGCAGAGATCGCGGGAGGGGGGATGAGCAGTTCTTC
TRBV6-5	TRBD2	few	TRBJ2-3	CASSYSGGSRTDTQYF	TGTGCCAGCAGTTACTCTGGCGGGAGTAGGACAGATACGCAGTATTTT
TRBV14	TRBD2	.	TRBJ2-3	CASSQGGEDTQYF	TGTGCCAGCAGCCAGGGGGGGGAAGATACGCAGTATTTT
TRBV19	TRBD1	few	TRBJ1-5	CASSRRQGGQPQHF	TGTGCCAGTAGTAGAAGACAGGGGGGTCAGCCCCAGCATTTT
TRBV7-2	TRBD2	.	TRBJ2-2	CASSGLGITGKLFF	TGTGCCAGCAGCGGACTAGGAATCACCGGGAAGCTGTTTTTT
TRBV4-3	TRBD1	.	TRBJ1-6	CASSQDGTGSSPLHF	TGCGCCAGCAGCCAAGATGGGACAGGCAGTTCACCCCTCCACTTT
TRBV4-2	.	few	TRBJ1-2	CASSQDVQDYGYTF	TGTGCCAGCAGCCAAGATGTCCAGGACTATGGCTACACCTTC
TRBV27	.	many	TRBJ2-7	CASRPNRESYEQYF	TGTGCCAGCAGACCTAACAGGGAAAGCTACGAGCAGTACTTC
TRBV28	.	.	TRBJ2-1	CASSPIRGYNEQFF	TGTGCCAGCAGTCCTATCCGGGGGTACAATGAGCAGTTCTTC
TRBV9	.	.	TRBJ2-1	CASSVEGNPAGYNEQFF	TGTGCCAGCAGCGTAGAGGGGAATCCCGCGGGATACAATGAGCAGTTCTTC
TRBV27	.	.	TRBJ2-1	CASSLSLAYNEQFF	TGTGCCAGCAGTTTATCACTAGCATACAATGAGCAGTTCTTC
TRBV20-1	.	.	TRBJ1-1	CSAPRGFEAFF	TGCAGTGCTCCCAGGGGCTTCGAAGCTTTCTTT
TRBV21-1	.	.	TRBJ2-5	CASSKNTSGSNVNQETQYF	TGTGCCAGCAGCAAAAACACTAGCGGATCAAACGTAAACCAAGAGACCCAGTACTTC
TRBV13	.	.	TRBJ2-2	CASSFGTSAGELFF	TGTGCCAGCAGCTTCGGGACGAGCGCCGGGGAGCTGTTTTTT
TRBV5-4	.	.	TRBJ2-5	CASSFRQGGSETQYF	TGTGCCAGCAGCTTCCGACAGGGAGGTTCAGAGACCCAGTACTTC
TRBV18	TRBD2	.	TRBJ2-1	CASSPFSLAGNNEQFF	TGTGCCAGCTCACCATTCTCTTTAGCGGGGAACAATGAGCAGTTCTTC
TRBV19	.	.	TRBJ2-1	CASTTDVSSYNEQFF	TGTGCCAGTACCACGGACGTGAGCTCCTACAATGAGCAGTTCTTC
TRBV5-1	TRBD1	.	TRBJ1-1	CASSSYSGTGNTEAFF	TGCGCCAGCAGCTCCTACTCCGGGACAGGGAACACTGAAGCTTTCTTT
TRBV29-1	TRBD2	.	TRBJ2-7	CSVGEASGADEQYF	TGCAGCGTTGGGGAGGCTAGCGGAGCGGACGAGCAGTACTTC
TRBV6-5	.	.	TRBJ1-2	CASSGETGYGYTF	TGTGCCAGCAGCGGCGAAACAGGCTATGGCTACACCTTC
TRBV11-2	TRBD2	.	TRBJ2-3	CASSLDSGPGTQYF	TGTGCCAGCAGCTTAGATAGCGGGCCAGGTACGCAGTATTTT
TRBV6-5	TRBD1	.	TRBJ1-2	CASRATPTGNGYTF	TGTGCCAGCCGAGCTACCCCGACAGGGAATGGCTACACCTTC
TRBV11-2	.	few	TRBJ1-1	CASSPGTAVGAFF	TGTGCCAGCAGCCCAGGGACCGCTGTCGGAGCTTTCTTT
TRBV6-6	TRBD1	once	TRBJ2-1	CASSSVGTGNNEQFF	TGTGCCAGCAGTTCGGTCGGGACAGGGAACAATGAGCAGTTCTTC
TRBV5-5	.	.	TRBJ1-5	CASSPDDSNQPQHF	TGTGCCAGCAGTCCCGACGATAGCAATCAGCCCCAGCATTTT
TRBV5-1	.	few	TRBJ2-1	CASSLTTGPSGEQFF	TGCGCCAGCAGCTTGACGACAGGTCCCTCGGGTGAGCAGTTCTTC
TRBV9	.	.	TRBJ2-5	CATNNWGRSQETQYF	TGTGCCACCAATAACTGGGGCAGATCCCAAGAGACCCAGTACTTC
TRBV5-5	TRBD2	.	TRBJ2-2	CASSLSETSGGAGELFF	TGTGCCAGCAGCCTTTCCGAGACTAGCGGGGGAGCCGGGGAGCTGTTTTTT
TRBV9	.	.	TRBJ2-1	CASSVYSAEQFF	TGTGCCAGCAGCGTTTACTCTGCTGAGCAGTTCTTC
TRBV11-1	.	.	TRBJ2-1	CASSLGGLNEQFF	TGTGCCAGCAGCTTAGGAGGGTTAAATGAGCAGTTCTTC
TRBV7-7	.	.	TRBJ2-1	CASSNGGSEQFF	TGTGCTAGCAGCAACGGGGGTAGTGAGCAGTTCTTC
TRBV7-3	.	.	TRBJ2-7	CASSFTGTAGSYEQYF	TGTGCCAGCAGCTTCACCGGGACCGCTGGCTCCTACGAGCAGTACTTC
TRBV28	.	.	TRBJ2-7	CASRSGVGYEQYF	TGTGCCAGCAGATCAGGGGTCGGCTACGAGCAGTACTTC
TRBV18	TRBD1	few	TRBJ2-5	CATLTGAGETQYF	TGTGCCACCCTGACAGGGGCTGGGGAGACCCAGTACTTC
TRBV6-4	.	.	TRBJ2-3	CASSDFLTNTDTQYF	TGTGCCAGCAGTGACTTTTTGACCAACACAGATACGCAGTATTTT
TRBV13	.	.	TRBJ2-1	CASSPRLIGPGFF	TGTGCCAGCAGCCCCCGGCTAATTGGTCCGGGGTTCTTC
TRBV9	.	.	TRBJ2-4	CASSVQGNIQYF	TGTGCCAGCAGCGTACAGGGGAACATTCAGTACTTC
TRBV28	.	.	TRBJ1-2	CASSSAGSLKAHYTF	TGTGCCAGCAGTTCTGCAGGGTCCCTAAAGGCCCACTACACCTTC
TRBV9	.	.	TRBJ2-1	CASSVARAYREQFF	TGTGCCAGCAGCGTAGCAAGGGCCTACCGGGAGCAGTTCTTC
TRBV29-1	TRBD2	.	TRBJ2-1	CSNQAGANNEQFF	TGCAGCAACCAAGCGGGGGCGAACAATGAGCAGTTCTTC
TRBV19	.	.	TRBJ2-3	CASSISRGDTDTQYF	TGTGCCAGTAGTATTTCCAGAGGTGACACAGATACGCAGTATTTT
TRBV9	.	.	TRBJ2-1	CASSVAWSTNNEQFF	TGTGCCAGCAGCGTAGCTTGGTCCACAAACAATGAGCAGTTCTTC